A single TCR beta chain is shown here with its context. This sample is part of a study of T cell changes during pregnancy in multiple sclerosis. Profiling relied on immunoSEQ multiplex PCR, and the TCRdb table lists in-frame clones only, not all of them. The sample gives 25,000 to 35,000 clones, roughly 86% of which show up once; 8.3% is in the top ten. Per the germline V gene, CDR1 is MNHEY and CDR2 is SMNVEV (reference sequence). V was cut by 3 bases and J by 3 bases, with 11 bases left in between. The CDR3 runs 14 residues. The starting material was CD8+ T cells from peripheral blood mononuclear cells, obtained in the second trimester of pregnancy. This TCR was sampled from a female donor with multiple sclerosis, enrolled in a pregnancy study. V gene TRBV27 combines with J gene TRBJ1-1, with a possible D match to TRBD1 (6 bases). CDR3 residues: CASSFQGIHTEAFF. In nucleotides, the CDR3 is TGTGCCAGCAGTTTCCAGGGGATACACACTGAAGCTTTCTTT.